The 24 T cell receptor beta chains below come from one sample, sequenced in a study of cytomegalovirus exposure and HLA in healthy donors. Both 60 Vbeta primers and 13 Jbeta primers went into the PCR. Generated by immunoSEQ multiplex PCR, the TCRdb table keeps only in-frame clones and is missing some. This sample carries around 140,000 clones, 60% to 80% of them seen once, and the ten largest clones take around 0.99%. The specimen was PBMCs. These receptors originate from a male donor in good health and CMV-seronegative.

V and J are TRBV14 and TRBJ1-1; D is perhaps TRBD1 (5 bases). V lost 2 bases to trimming and J lost 8 bases, with 15 bases between them. Germline CDR1 SGHDN, CDR2 FVKESK. The length of the CDR3 is 14 residues. CDR3 coding DNA: TGTGCCAGCAGCCAACAAGCAAGTCAGGGCGAAGCTTTCTTT. Translating gives CASSQQASQGEAFF.

The chain carries TRBV2 and TRBJ2-7, with D perhaps matching TRBD1 (5 bases). V lost 9 bases to trimming and J lost 2 bases, with 11 bases between them. Germline CDR1 reads SNHLY; CDR2 reads FYNNEI. This CDR3 contains 12 residues. This chain's CDR3 is CARQADPYEQYF. CDR3 nucleotides: TGTGCCAGACAGGCGGATCCCTACGAGCAGTACTTC.

This chain links TRBV9 with TRBJ2-7; D is ambiguous. Germline loops: CDR1 SGDLS, CDR2 YYNGEE. V was cut by 2 bases and J by 2 bases, with 8 bases left in between. This CDR3 is built from 13 residues. The CDR3 here is CASSVSDTYEQYF. Written as DNA, the CDR3 is TGTGCCAGCAGCGTGTCAGACACCTACGAGCAGTACTTC.

The rearrangement joins TRBV28 to TRBJ2-5, with 9 bases identical to TRBD2. The assigned J gene may be wrong: the sequence end matches TRBJ2-7 better. The CDR3 is 14 residues long. Germline values: CDR1 MDHEN, CDR2 SYDVKM. CDR3 protein: CASSIAGARYEQYF. CDR3 nucleotides: TGTGCCAGCAGTATAGCGGGGGCGAGGTACGAGCAGTACTTC.

This chain connects TRBV7-3 to TRBJ2-2; the match to TRBD2 covers 10 bases. The CDR3 is 15 residues long. V was pared by 5 bases and J by 4 bases, with 4 bases of the junction left unmatched. The germline V gene has CDR1 SGHTA and CDR2 FQGTGA. CDR3 amino acids: CASSPLAGVTGELFF. Here the CDR3 DNA reads TGTGCCAGCAGCCCGCTAGCGGGGGTCACCGGGGAGCTGTTTTTT.

V and J are TRBV14 and TRBJ2-1, with 11 bases aligning to TRBD2. The CDR3 runs 15 residues. V lost 4 bases and J lost 5; bases outside the gene matches: 4. Germline lookup yields CDR1 SGHDN and CDR2 FVKESK. The CDR3 is CASSPTSGAHNEQFF. The CDR3 coding sequence is TGTGCCAGCAGCCCGACTAGCGGGGCCCACAATGAGCAGTTCTTC.

This sequence joins TRBV29-1 and TRBJ2-1; D is undetermined. The CDR3 loop spans 11 amino acids. V lost 8 bases and J 7 bases, leaving 12 bases between the germline ends. Germline V gene lookup returns CDR1 SQVTM and CDR2 ANQGSEA. CDR3: CSIKFGNEQFF. CDR3 bases: TGCAGCATTAAGTTCGGGAATGAGCAGTTCTTC.

The chain combines TRBV19 with TRBJ1-1, with 7 positions matching TRBD1. Germline-derived CDR1 and CDR2 are LNHDA and SQIVND (reference sequence). The J segment lost 3 bases and the V segment lost 7 bases, leaving 14 bases of the junction unmatched. The CDR3 sequence is 16 residues long. The CDR3 sequence: CASMVGGGAGDTEAFF. In nucleotides, the CDR3 is TGTGCCAGTATGGTAGGAGGGGGCGCAGGGGACACTGAAGCTTTCTTT.

The chain links TRBV5-1 to TRBJ2-7, with 7 bases aligning to TRBD1. CDR1 SGHRS and CDR2 YFSETQ come from the germline V gene. Trimming cost V 0 bases and J 4 bases; bases outside gene matches: 13. The CDR3 consists of 17 residues. The CDR3 loop reads CASSLGNPGQLQYEQYF. The CDR3 DNA reads as TGCGCCAGCAGCTTGGGGAACCCGGGACAGCTCCAGTACGAGCAGTACTTC.

J is TRBJ2-4 and V is TRBV19; D perhaps matches TRBD2 (5 bases). CDR3 length equals 19 residues. CDR1 and CDR2 (germline): LNHDA, SQIVND (reference sequence). Trimming took off 6 bases at V and 0 bases at J, with 24 bases between the two ends. CDR3 amino acids: CASSILGSQLGLAKNIQYF. The DNA of the CDR3 is TGTGCCAGTAGCATACTTGGGAGTCAACTCGGACTAGCCAAAAACATTCAGTACTTC.

The chain uses TRBV30 and TRBJ2-7, with D possibly being TRBD2 (5 bases). V was pared by 6 bases and J by 6 bases, with 21 bases between. Germline CDR1 and CDR2: GTSNPN and SVGIG (reference sequence). The CDR3 length is 14 residues. This CDR3 reads CACQVEGEGSEQYF. DNA for the CDR3: TGTGCCTGCCAGGTTGAGGGTGAAGGTAGCGAGCAGTACTTC.

The chain couples TRBV7-2 to TRBJ2-2; 9 nucleotides match TRBD2. J gave up 2 bases and V 6 bases, and 4 bases lay outside the gene matches. The CDR3 contains 15 residues. The germline gives CDR1 SGHTA, CDR2 FQGNSA. The chain's CDR3 is CASRPRGGNTGELFF. The CDR3 DNA reads TGTGCCAGCAGACCGCGGGGGGGTAACACCGGGGAGCTGTTTTTT.

V is TRBV4-2 and J is TRBJ1-2, with 11 bases fitting TRBD1. CDR1 LGHNA and CDR2 YNFKEQ come from the germline V gene. There are 14 residues in the CDR3. J was trimmed by 4 bases and V by 3 bases; bases with no gene match: 1. The CDR3 loop reads CASSQGTGGYGYTF. The CDR3 region has the DNA TGTGCCAGCAGCCAGGGGACAGGGGGCTATGGCTACACCTTC.

The V call is TRBV6-1, the J call TRBJ1-2; D call uncertain. Per the germline V gene, CDR1 is MNHNS and CDR2 is SASEGT. V was cut by 2 bases and J by 4 bases, with 11 bases left in between. The CDR3 covers 14 residues. The CDR3 spells CASSEQTNSYGYTF. The DNA of the CDR3 is TGTGCCAGCAGTGAACAGACTAATTCCTATGGCTACACCTTC.

The chain is built from TRBV5-1 and TRBJ2-7; the match to TRBD1 covers 11 bases. The germline V gene has CDR1 SGHRS and CDR2 YFSETQ. The CDR3 length is 15 residues. The trim removed 0 bases at V and 7 bases at J, leaving 6 bases unmatched. Here the CDR3 reads CASSLEDRGLGEQYF. CDR3 nucleotide sequence: TGCGCCAGCAGCTTGGAGGACAGGGGGCTTGGAGAGCAGTACTTC.

The rearrangement uses TRBV2 and TRBJ1-5; D is perhaps TRBD1 (5 bases). This CDR3 is 16 amino acids long. Germline assignment: CDR1 SNHLY and CDR2 FYNNEI. V was cut by 2 bases and J by 3 bases, with 14 bases left in between. The CDR3 DNA sequence: TGTGCCAGCAGTGAACCGACTTCAGGGTTCAATCAGCCCCAGCATTTT. Translation: CASSEPTSGFNQPQHF.

This clone occurred a few times. The rearrangement uses TRBV15 and TRBJ1-1, with 7 positions matching TRBD1. With 0 bases clipped from V and 6 bases from J, the junction kept 7 bases outside the gene matches. Germline V gene data show CDR1 as LNHNV and CDR2 as YYDKDF (reference sequence). This CDR3 is built from 15 residues. CDR3 in amino acids: CATSRDLEGAAEAFF. CDR3 DNA: TGTGCCACCAGCAGAGATCTGGAGGGGGCCGCTGAAGCTTTCTTT.

This clone showed up just a few times. The chain employs TRBV4-2 and TRBJ2-7, with D possibly being TRBD1 (6 bases). Looked up from germline, CDR1 is LGHNA and CDR2 is YNFKEQ. V was clipped by 1 base and J by 4 bases, with 11 bases between them. The length of the CDR3 is 14 residues. The CDR3, as DNA: TGTGCCAGCAGCCAAGTAAGGCAGGGGTACGAGCAGTACTTC. It is translated as CASSQVRQGYEQYF.

The rearrangement links TRBV11-3 to TRBJ1-2, with 9 positions matching TRBD1. The CDR3 is made up of 14 amino acids. Germline V lookup: CDR1 SGHNT, CDR2 YENEEA. V dropped 5 bases and J dropped 8; count of bases not matched to a gene: 9. CDR3 DNA sequence: TGTGCCAGCAGCACCGGACAGGGGAGGACGGGCTACACCTTC. As protein: CASSTGQGRTGYTF.

The chain carries TRBV6-5 and TRBJ1-2; unclear D gene. The germline CDR1 and CDR2 sequences are MNHEY and SVGAGI. This CDR3 is built from 12 residues. Trimming shortened V by 6 bases and J by 1 base, and 6 bases separated the two germline ends. CDR3 DNA: TGTGCCAGCAGGGGCAGTAACTATGGCTACACCTTC. This encodes CASRGSNYGYTF.

This rearrangement joins TRBV30 to TRBJ2-7; TRBD2 matches 8 bases. This CDR3 has 13 amino acids. Losses at the gene ends were 0 bases for V and 3 bases for J; bases not matched to a gene: 1. Germline CDR1 and CDR2: GTSNPN and SVGIG (reference sequence). CDR3 DNA: TGTGCCTGGAGTGTGGCGGGGGGCTACGAGCAGTACTTC. It specifies CAWSVAGGYEQYF. Full variable domain (rest looked up from reference TRBV30 and TRBJ2-7): SQTIHQWPATLVQPVGSPLSLECTVEGTSNPNLYWYRQAAGRGLQLLFYSVGIGQISSEVPQNLSASRPQDRQFILSSKKLLLSDSGFYLCAWSVAGGYEQYFGPGTRLTVT.

The gene calls are TRBV5-1 and TRBJ2-1; a weak D match, TRBD2 (6 bases). Trimming took 4 bases from V and 9 from J, leaving 14 bases between them. This CDR3 has 13 residues. Germline-derived CDR1 and CDR2 are SGHRS and YFSETQ. The DNA for the CDR3 is TGCGCCAGCAGCCCCTTAGAGGAGGGTGAGCAGTTCTTC. Its protein product is CASSPLEEGEQFF.

This clone was counted a few times. This chain joins TRBV27 and TRBJ1-4, with D uncertain. Looked up from germline, CDR1 is MNHEY and CDR2 is SMNVEV (reference sequence). Between the trimmed V and J ends, which lost 6 bases and 8 bases, there was a span of 13 bases. The CDR3 is 13 amino acids. The DNA of the CDR3 is TGTGCCAGCAGGCGGGAAGGGAGAGAAAAACTGTTTTTT. It specifies CASRREGREKLFF.

The chain couples TRBV13 to TRBJ1-2; 9 bases agree with TRBD1. J gave up 4 bases and V 2 bases, and 8 bases lay outside the gene matches. The length of the CDR3 is 16 residues. CDR1 PRHDT and CDR2 FYEKMQ come from the germline V gene (reference sequence). The CDR3 region is CASSLLRQGGSYGYTF. The CDR3 DNA reads TGTGCCAGCAGCTTACTCCGACAGGGGGGCAGCTATGGCTACACCTTC.